This T cell receptor beta chain stems from a study of blood T cell repertoires in COVID-19. Background on the study: Samples came from the United States, Italy and Spain, spanning acute and convalescent COVID-19. T cells, B-cell-depleted T cells, or PBMCs provided the cDNA or gDNA that served as material.

The repertoire was sequenced with immunoSEQ multiplex PCR; TCRdb's copy has only in-frame clones and lacks some. The sample gives 160,000 or so clones, 80% of which show up once; about 3.4% is in the top ten. CDR1 is SNHLY, CDR2 FYNNEI, per germline. Trimming shortened V by 9 bases and J by 0 bases, and 11 bases separated the two germline ends. This CDR3 spans 14 amino acids. The sequenced material came from PBMCs or T cells enriched from blood (not recorded which). This sequence was found in a woman aged 60-75 years who had recovered from COVID-19. This sequence joins TRBV2 and TRBJ2-2, with a weak D call TRBD2 (6 bases). In nucleotides, the CDR3 is TGTGCCAGAACGGCGGGGTCGAACACCGGGGAGCTGTTTTTT. Protein product: CARTAGSNTGELFF.